These 14 T cell receptor beta chains were all obtained from the same sample, sequenced in a study of T cell responses to AZD1222 COVID-19 vaccine. The table came from immunoSEQ multiplex PCR; TCRdb's copy has only in-frame clones and leaves some out. This table holds over 110,000 clones, about 90% found once. The material sequenced was peripheral blood, taken on day 0 of AZD1222 vaccination. These receptors all stem from an adult in good health.

The rearrangement joins TRBV7-2 to TRBJ2-7; 7 bases align to TRBD2. The CDR3 is 14 amino acids. Germline lookup yields CDR1 SGHTA and CDR2 FQGNSA. Trimming at V came to 2 bases and at J to 3 bases, leaving 4 bases not matched to a gene. The CDR3 nucleotides read TGTGCCAGCAGCTTAACCGGGGGGAGCTACGAGCAGTACTTC. Its translation is CASSLTGGSYEQYF.

The DNA of the CDR3 is TGTGCCAGCAGCCATCTAAGACAGGGGAGGGATACGCAGTATTTT. Translation gives CASSHLRQGRDTQYF. The V call is TRBV7-2, the J call TRBJ2-3, with TRBD1 identical over 8 bases. Germline lookup yields CDR1 SGHTA and CDR2 FQGNSA. Losses at the gene ends were 5 bases for V and 6 bases for J; bases not matched to a gene: 10. This CDR3 contains 15 residues.

The chain links TRBV27 to TRBJ2-2; tentative D call: TRBD2 (6 bases). V dropped 3 bases and J dropped 5 bases, with 10 bases sitting between them. The germline V gene has CDR1 MNHEY and CDR2 SMNVEV (reference sequence). CDR3 length: 14 amino acids. The DNA of the CDR3 is TGTGCCAGCAGTTTTCTCGGGGGAACCGGGGAGCTGTTTTTT. This gives the protein CASSFLGGTGELFF.

The chain uses TRBV4-1 and TRBJ1-2, with D hard to call. From germline, CDR1 is MGHRA and CDR2 YSYEKL. Between the trimmed V and J ends, which lost 0 bases and 5 bases, there was a span of 10 bases. The CDR3 extends over 14 amino acids. Written as DNA, the CDR3 is TGCGCCAGCAGCCAAGAAAGGCAGAGTTATGGCTACACCTTC. It yields the protein CASSQERQSYGYTF.

This chain connects TRBV10-3 to TRBJ1-2; 8 positions match TRBD1. Germline CDR1 is ENHRY and CDR2 is SYGVKD. With V trimmed by 2 bases and J by 4 bases, 21 bases remained unmatched. This CDR3 is built from 20 residues. The CDR3 sequence: CAISEAPTPNGKQGVYGYTF. CDR3 nucleotides: TGTGCCATCAGTGAGGCTCCGACACCGAACGGGAAACAGGGGGTCTATGGCTACACCTTC.

This chain joins TRBV7-3 and TRBJ1-5, with TRBD1 matching over 7 bases. Germline-derived CDR1 and CDR2 are SGHTA and FQGTGA. The CDR3 contains 16 residues. V trimming: 5 bases; J trimming: 2 bases; junction bases outside the gene matches: 9. CDR3 DNA sequence: TGTGCCAGCAGCCCTTCAAGGGGGCTTCGCAATCAGCCCCAGCATTTT. This codes for CASSPSRGLRNQPQHF.

This chain links TRBV30 with TRBJ2-3; D gene ambiguous. This CDR3 is built from 13 residues. Germline CDR1 GTSNPN, CDR2 SVGIG (reference sequence). The V end was cut by 0 bases, the J end by 7 bases, with 11 bases between. The CDR3 nucleotides are TGTGCCTGGAGTGTACTAACAAGACATACGCAGTATTTT. It translates to CAWSVLTRHTQYF.

This clone was observed once. V and J are TRBV6-2 or TRBV6-3 and TRBJ2-7; 11 nucleotides line up with TRBD2. After removal of 6 bases from V and 0 bases from J, the junction contained 7 bases not matched to a gene. Looked up from germline, CDR1 is MNHEY and CDR2 is SVGEGT. CDR3 length equals 16 residues. The CDR3 DNA reads TGTGCCAGCAGCCTTTTAGCGGGAGGGCCCTCCTACGAGCAGTACTTC. Its translation: CASSLLAGGPSYEQYF.

The chain's CDR3 is CSASPGPDLYNEQFF. The CDR3 nucleotides read TGCAGTGCAAGTCCGGGACCCGACCTATACAATGAGCAGTTCTTC. The chain joins TRBV20-1 to TRBJ2-1, with D perhaps assigned TRBD1 or TRBD2 (5 bases each). The CDR3 contains 15 residues. The V end lost 6 bases, the J end lost 4 bases, and 19 bases lay between the germline ends. Germline lookup yields CDR1 DFQATT and CDR2 SNEGSKA (reference sequence).

This clone was observed a single time. The V call is TRBV15, the J call TRBJ2-1, with 10 bases matching TRBD2. J was trimmed by 10 bases and V by 4 bases; bases with no gene match: 13. The CDR3 consists of 16 residues. Germline V gene lookup returns CDR1 LNHNV and CDR2 YYDKDF (reference sequence). The CDR3 is CATSTRPSGRGVEQFF. CDR3 DNA: TGTGCCACCAGCACCCGCCCTAGCGGGAGAGGGGTAGAGCAGTTCTTC.

The rearrangement links TRBV9 to TRBJ2-3; a possible D gene is TRBD2 (5 bases). The V end was cut by 2 bases, the J end by 0 bases, with 10 bases between. Germline-derived CDR1 and CDR2 are SGDLS and YYNGEE. This CDR3 region has 15 residues. The CDR3: CASSVSAVSTDTQYF. The CDR3 coding sequence is TGTGCCAGCAGCGTCTCAGCGGTGAGCACAGATACGCAGTATTTT. Complete variable domain (other parts from reference TRBV9 and TRBJ2-3): DSGVTQTPKHLITATGQRVTLRCSPRSGDLSVYWYQQSLDQGLQFLIQYYNGEERAKGNILERFSAQQFPDLHSELNLSSLELGDSALYFCASSVSAVSTDTQYFGPGTRLTVL.

J is TRBJ1-3 and V is TRBV15; no reliable D call. CDR1 LNHNV and CDR2 YYDKDF come from the germline V gene (reference sequence). V was trimmed by 0 bases and J by 5 bases, leaving 2 bases between them. This CDR3 has 12 amino acids. CDR3 sequence: CATSRERNTIYF. DNA for the CDR3: TGTGCCACCAGCAGAGAGAGAAACACCATATATTTT.

The CDR3 region is CASSHTGTSGRDKDTQYF. The CDR3 nucleotides read TGCGCCAGCAGCCACACCGGGACTAGCGGGAGGGATAAAGATACGCAGTATTTT. This chain links TRBV4-3 with TRBJ2-3; 16 bases are a match to TRBD2. The CDR3 covers 18 residues. Germline loops: CDR1 LGHNA, CDR2 YSLEER. Trimming removed 3 bases from V and 5 bases from J; junction bases left unmatched: 8.

The chain employs TRBV5-8 and TRBJ2-2; D is perhaps TRBD1 (6 bases). V was pared by 2 bases and J by 7 bases, with 15 bases between. The CDR3 runs 15 residues. Germline CDR1 SGHTS, CDR2 YDEGEE. This CDR3 is CASSFNQGRVGELFF. DNA for the CDR3: TGTGCCAGCAGCTTCAACCAGGGGCGGGTCGGGGAGCTGTTTTTT.